This T cell receptor beta chain comes out of a study of T cell repertoires in cytomegalovirus infection. Study information: HLA-B-restricted CMV epitopes that are well studied were used alongside recently identified HLA-C-restricted ones.

TCRdb reprocessed the reads via MiXCR and lists one record per CDR3 protein. Of approximately 260,000 distinct CDR3 sequences in the sample, less than 25% were seen once. About this clonotype itself: Its specificity is not known.

The CDR3 extends over 13 amino acids. V gave up 5 bases and J gave up 5 bases, with 9 bases separating them. Looked up from germline, CDR1 is LNHDA and CDR2 is SQIVND (reference sequence). The TCR comes from a human donor in good health (CMV status not recorded). Some clones in this sample may be carry-over from other donors' samples. Here the sequenced sample was cultured PBMCs, taken from culture after CMV antigen stimulation. The rearrangement links TRBV19 to TRBJ2-2; D is undetermined. The CDR3 DNA is TGTGCCAGTAGTCACACGGCGACCGGGGAGCTGTTTTTT. It yields the protein CASSHTATGELFF.